This T cell receptor beta chain was retrieved from a study of blood T cells in healthy people across ages. Study results and caveats: Per-million-T-cell TCR beta diversity fell roughly linearly with age. A greater number of naive CD4+ cells and higher diversity distinguished long-lived donors from aged donors.

The donors, aged 6 to 90, were healthy Caucasians from Russia. This clonotype was observed a few times. Its antigen is unknown. Through a sample-barcoded 5' primer and a J-beta primer mix, a second PCR was run for roughly 6 to 12 cycles. TCRdb processed the 5' RACE reads anew with MiXCR; each CDR3 protein has one entry. The repertoire holds 1.4 million or so distinct CDR3 sequences, with 35% to 45% as singletons. Germline V gives CDR1 MNHNY, CDR2 SVGAGI (reference sequence). The CDR3 is made up of 15 amino acids. Trimming removed 6 bases at V and 4 bases at J, with 16 bases between. The sample was blood. V is TRBV6-6 and J is TRBJ2-1; D is possibly TRBD2 (6 bases). This sequence originates from a woman aged 18-29 years in good health. The CDR3 coding sequence is TGTGCCAGCAGCACTAGCTCCCCTCAGTACAATGAGCAGTTCTTC. Its protein product is CASSTSSPQYNEQFF.